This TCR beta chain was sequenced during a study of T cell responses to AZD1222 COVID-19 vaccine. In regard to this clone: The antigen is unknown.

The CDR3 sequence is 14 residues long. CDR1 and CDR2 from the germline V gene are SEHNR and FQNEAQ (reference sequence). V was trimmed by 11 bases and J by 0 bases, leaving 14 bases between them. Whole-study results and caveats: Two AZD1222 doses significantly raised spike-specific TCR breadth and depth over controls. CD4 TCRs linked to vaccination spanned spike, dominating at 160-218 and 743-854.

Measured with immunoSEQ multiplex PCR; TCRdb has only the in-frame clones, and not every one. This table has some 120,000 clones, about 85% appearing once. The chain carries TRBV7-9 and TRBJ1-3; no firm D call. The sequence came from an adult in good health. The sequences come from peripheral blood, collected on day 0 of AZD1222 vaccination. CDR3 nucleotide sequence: TGTGCCGTCCAGGAAAGCATCTCTGGAAACACCATATATTTT. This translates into CAVQESISGNTIYF.